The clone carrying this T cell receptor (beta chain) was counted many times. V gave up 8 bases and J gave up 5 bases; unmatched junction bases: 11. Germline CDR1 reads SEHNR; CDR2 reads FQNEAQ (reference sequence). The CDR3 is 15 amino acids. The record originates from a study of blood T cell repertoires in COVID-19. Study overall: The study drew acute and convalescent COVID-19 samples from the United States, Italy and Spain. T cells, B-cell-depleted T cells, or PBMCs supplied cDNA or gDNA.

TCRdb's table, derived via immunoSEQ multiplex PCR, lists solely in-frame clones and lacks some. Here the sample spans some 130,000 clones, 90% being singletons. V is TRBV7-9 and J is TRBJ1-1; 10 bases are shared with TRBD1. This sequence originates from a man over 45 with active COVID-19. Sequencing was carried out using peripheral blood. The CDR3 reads CASGARDRGGTEAFF. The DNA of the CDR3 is TGTGCCAGCGGCGCCCGGGACAGGGGTGGAACTGAAGCTTTCTTT.